The 32 T cell receptor beta chains below all came from one sample that was sequenced in a study of T-cell memory formation after mild COVID-19. One entry per CDR3 protein results from TCRdb running MiXCR on the 5' RACE reads. Of 400,000 or so distinct CDR3 sequences in the sample, under 25% are singletons; the top ten hold approximately 12%. The sample taken for sequencing was PBMCs or a T cell subset sorted from them (not recorded which). The receptors were gathered from an adult woman who had mild COVID-19 (a few samples of this study predate the infection). Cell type and time point are not known.

V gene TRBV25-1 combines with J gene TRBJ1-4; 9 nucleotides match TRBD1. The CDR3 consists of 17 residues. The germline V gene has CDR1 MGHDK and CDR2 SYGVNS. V shed 6 bases and J 0 bases; nucleotides not matched to a gene: 8. As DNA, the CDR3 is TGTGCCAGCAGCGATTCGGGACAGGGAACAACTAATGAAAAACTGTTTTTT. Encoded protein: CASSDSGQGTTNEKLFF.

In its sample, this clonotype was seen a few times. The gene calls are TRBV3-1 and TRBJ2-2; TRBD1 might be the D (6 bases). CDR1 LGHDT and CDR2 YNNKEL come from the germline V gene (reference sequence). The V and J ends lost 4 bases and 4 bases respectively, with 16 bases between them. This CDR3 has 16 residues. In DNA form, the CDR3 reads TGTGCCAGCAGCCCCGGATCAGGGGCCGGCACCGGGGAGCTGTTTTTT. This sequence encodes CASSPGSGAGTGELFF.

The V gene is TRBV5-5, the J gene TRBJ2-7; possible D gene TRBD2, 5 bases. The germline gives CDR1 SGHKS, CDR2 YYEKEE (reference sequence). The CDR3 runs to 14 residues. Trimming stripped 4 bases from V and 5 bases from J, with 16 bases between. DNA of the CDR3: TGTGCCAGCAGCCCTTCTGCTAGCCTGAACGAGCAGTACTTC. This codes for CASSPSASLNEQYF.

This clonotype showed up just a few times. The V and J genes are TRBV15 and TRBJ1-6; 7 bases fit TRBD1. J lost 7 bases, V lost 5 bases, and 5 bases had no gene match. The CDR3 loop spans 14 amino acids. In germline, CDR1 is LNHNV, CDR2 YYDKDF (reference sequence). The DNA of the CDR3 is TGTGCCACCAGCCACAGGGGAAGGAATTCACCCCTCCACTTT. Amino acid sequence: CATSHRGRNSPLHF.

The chain carries TRBV5-4 and TRBJ2-7, with D maybe TRBD1 (6 bases). V dropped 4 bases and J dropped 2 bases, with 10 bases sitting between them. The CDR3 loop spans 13 amino acids. CDR1 and CDR2 (germline): SGHNT, YYREEE (reference sequence). The CDR3 nucleotides read TGTGCCAGCAGCCGAGGACAGACCTACGAGCAGTACTTC. Residues: CASSRGQTYEQYF.

This clonotype has at least ten counts. The V gene is TRBV6-5, the J gene TRBJ1-1; D possibly corresponds to TRBD1 (6 bases). V lost 5 bases, J lost 0 bases, and 10 bases lay in between. Germline V gene data show CDR1 as MNHEY and CDR2 as SVGAGI. The CDR3 has 14 amino acids. The CDR3 region has the DNA TGTGCCAGCAGTCCCGGGACACTGAACACTGAAGCTTTCTTT. Translation: CASSPGTLNTEAFF.

The chain recombines TRBV29-1 with TRBJ2-3, with 9 bases aligning to TRBD1. The CDR3 length is 18 residues. Germline CDR1 and CDR2: SQVTM and ANQGSEA. J gave up 0 bases and V 6 bases, and 16 bases lay outside the gene matches. This CDR3 reads CSVSGTGKVADSTDTQYF. The CDR3 region has the DNA TGCAGCGTCTCCGGGACAGGGAAAGTGGCAGATAGCACAGATACGCAGTATTTT.

The V call is TRBV6-1, the J call TRBJ2-7; D gene uncertain. This CDR3 has 12 residues. Trimming removed 3 bases from V and 7 bases from J, with 10 bases in between. Per germline, CDR1 MNHNS and CDR2 SASEGT. The CDR3 DNA reads TGTGCCAGCAGTGACACATCCTGGGAGCAGTACTTC. Protein: CASSDTSWEQYF.

The genes are TRBV12-3 or TRBV12-4 and TRBJ2-1, with TRBD1 matching 9 bases. The J segment lost 9 bases and the V segment lost 1 base, leaving 1 base of the junction unmatched. The CDR3 length is 13 residues. CDR3 bases: TGTGCCAGCAGTTTAGTGGACAGGGGTGAGCAGTTCTTC. It yields the protein CASSLVDRGEQFF.

This rearrangement joins TRBV4-3 to TRBJ1-4; the D is unclear. The CDR3 runs 15 residues. Looked up from germline, CDR1 is LGHNA and CDR2 is YSLEER. The V and J ends lost 7 bases and 0 bases respectively, with 12 bases between them. CDR3 coding DNA: TGCGCCAGCAACCCATCGTACACAACTAATGAAAAACTGTTTTTT. Translated, it gives CASNPSYTTNEKLFF.

The chain links TRBV4-3 to TRBJ1-1; D possibly corresponds to TRBD1 (5 bases). CDR3 size: 13 residues. The V gene's germline CDR1 is LGHNA and CDR2 YSLEER. With 3 bases removed from V and 2 bases from J, the gap between germline ends came to 7 bases. CDR3 nucleotide sequence: TGCGCCAGCAGCCACGACAGCAACACTGAAGCTTTCTTT. It is translated as CASSHDSNTEAFF.

CDR3 protein: CASSSARFSSGTYEQFF. DNA of the CDR3: TGTGCCAGCAGCTCAGCCCGCTTCTCTAGCGGGACGTATGAGCAGTTCTTC. The chain recombines TRBV11-2 with TRBJ2-1, with TRBD2 matching 9 bases. The CDR3 loop spans 17 amino acids. Germline V gene data show CDR1 as SGHAT and CDR2 as FQNNGV. With V trimmed by 4 bases and J by 8 bases, 15 bases remained unmatched.

The rearrangement links TRBV7-6 to TRBJ2-5; D is perhaps TRBD2 (6 bases). The CDR3 is made up of 14 amino acids. V lost 4 bases and J lost 5, with 14 bases in between. In germline, CDR1 is SGHVS, CDR2 FNYEAQ. For the CDR3, the DNA is TGTGCCAGCAGCTGGGGACTCCTGGGGGAGACCCAGTACTTC. Protein: CASSWGLLGETQYF.

V is TRBV7-8 and J is TRBJ2-5, with 10 bases fitting TRBD1. With 5 bases clipped from V and 4 bases from J, the junction kept 13 bases outside the gene matches. Germline CDR1 is SGHVS and CDR2 is FQNEAQ. This CDR3 spans 17 amino acids. The CDR3 DNA follows: TGTGCCAGCAGCCTCCGGGACAGGGGAAGGAGGGGAGAGACCCAGTACTTC. Its translation is CASSLRDRGRRGETQYF.

This clonotype was seen a few times. CDR3 sequence: CASSISVLYTEAFF. The CDR3 nucleotides are TGTGCCAGTAGTATATCGGTGTTGTACACTGAAGCTTTCTTT. The rearrangement links TRBV19 to TRBJ1-1; D is uncertain. Germline-derived CDR1 and CDR2 are LNHDA and SQIVND (reference sequence). Deletions cut 2 bases from V and 3 bases from J, with 10 bases between. CDR3 length equals 14 residues.

V is TRBV29-1 and J is TRBJ2-7, with no clear D. Between the trimmed V and J ends, which lost 7 bases and 0 bases, there was a span of 19 bases. The CDR3 extends over 15 amino acids. In germline, CDR1 is SQVTM, CDR2 ANQGSEA. The CDR3 region is CSARKAVHLSYEQYF. The CDR3 nucleotides are TGCAGCGCCCGAAAGGCAGTCCACCTCTCCTACGAGCAGTACTTC.

This clonotype was observed many times. The rearrangement uses TRBV20-1 and TRBJ2-3, with 9 bases that match TRBD2. The germline CDR1 and CDR2 sequences are DFQATT and SNEGSKA (reference sequence). V dropped 0 bases and J dropped 13; count of bases not matched to a gene: 5. CDR3 size: 12 residues. The CDR3 region is CSARDRSGREYF. For the CDR3, the DNA is TGCAGTGCTAGAGACCGTAGCGGGAGAGAGTATTTT.

The CDR3 protein is CASSSRRDTEAFF. DNA of the CDR3: TGCGCCAGCAGCTCCCGCAGGGACACTGAAGCTTTCTTT. This sequence joins TRBV5-1 and TRBJ1-1; possible D gene TRBD1, 5 bases. This CDR3 has 13 amino acids. Trimming pared 3 bases from V and 3 bases from J, leaving 9 bases between. Looked up from germline, CDR1 is SGHRS and CDR2 is YFSETQ.

This clonotype was observed once. The chain uses TRBV12-3 or TRBV12-4 and TRBJ2-5; 13 nucleotides line up with TRBD2. This CDR3 spans 17 amino acids. V was pared by 4 bases and J by 5 bases, with 10 bases of the junction left unmatched. CDR3 sequence (DNA): TGTGCCAGCAGTTGGGGGACTAGCGGGGCCCCAGAGGAGACCCAGTACTTC. The encoded protein is CASSWGTSGAPEETQYF.

The chain joins TRBV2 to TRBJ2-5; weak D call: TRBD1 (6 bases). The CDR3 totals 16 residues. Germline CDR1 SNHLY, CDR2 FYNNEI. V lost 7 bases and J 2 bases, leaving 20 bases between the germline ends. CDR3 nucleotides: TGTGCCAGCAATCCTAATCCGACAGGCTGGCAAGAGACCCAGTACTTC. Translated, it gives CASNPNPTGWQETQYF. Full variable domain (rest looked up from reference TRBV2 and TRBJ2-5): EPEVTQTPSHQVTQMGQEVILRCVPISNHLYFYWYRQILGQKVEFLVSFYNNEISEKSEIFDDQFSVERPDGSNFTLKIRSTKLEDSAMYFCASNPNPTGWQETQYFGPGTRLLVL.

V and J are TRBV6-6 and TRBJ1-1; D possibly corresponds to TRBD1 (6 bases). V was shortened by 2 bases and J by 11 bases, with 9 bases between the two germline ends. This CDR3 is built from 11 residues. Germline lookup yields CDR1 MNHNY and CDR2 SVGAGI (reference sequence). The CDR3 here is CASSYDQGAFF. The CDR3 DNA reads as TGTGCCAGCAGTTACGACCAGGGGGCTTTCTTT.

This clonotype came up a few times. The rearrangement links TRBV7-6 to TRBJ2-7; D gene ambiguous. This CDR3 region has 13 residues. Germline CDR1 reads SGHVS; CDR2 reads FNYEAQ. V lost 1 base to trimming and J lost 2 bases, with 6 bases between them. Written as DNA, the CDR3 is TGTGCCAGCAGCTTAGAGCTGACCTACGAGCAGTACTTC. Translated: CASSLELTYEQYF.

This clonotype came up many times. The rearrangement joins TRBV30 to TRBJ2-2, with TRBD2 matching 7 bases. V dropped 4 bases and J dropped 3; count of bases not matched to a gene: 5. CDR3 length: 14 amino acids. The V gene's germline CDR1 is GTSNPN and CDR2 SVGIG (reference sequence). The CDR3 reads CAWKFAGDTGELFF. In nucleotides, the CDR3 is TGTGCCTGGAAGTTCGCGGGAGACACCGGGGAGCTGTTTTTT.

The sample holds many counts of this clonotype. The rearrangement uses TRBV20-1 and TRBJ2-3; perhaps TRBD2 as D (6 bases). V was shortened by 3 bases and J by 3 bases, with 13 bases between the two germline ends. This CDR3 has 14 residues. Germline assignment: CDR1 DFQATT and CDR2 SNEGSKA (reference sequence). The CDR3 DNA sequence: TGCAGTGCTAGCCTTACTAGCTCTACAGATACGCAGTATTTT. Its protein product is CSASLTSSTDTQYF.

The chain is built from TRBV7-9 and TRBJ1-5; TRBD1 might be the D (5 bases). The CDR3 loop spans 15 amino acids. Trimming removed 1 base from V and 5 bases from J, with 12 bases in between. Germline CDR1 SEHNR, CDR2 FQNEAQ (reference sequence). The CDR3 DNA follows: TGTGCCAGCAGCTTAGGTGGGGCAGGGCATCAGCCCCAGCATTTT. It is translated as CASSLGGAGHQPQHF.

CDR3 nucleotide sequence: TGCGCCAGCAGCTTGGCCGAGGCCACTGAAGCTTTCTTT. Amino acid sequence: CASSLAEATEAFF. The V gene is TRBV5-1, the J gene TRBJ1-1, with D unclear. There are 13 residues in the CDR3. V was pared by 0 bases and J by 4 bases, with 7 bases between. Germline CDR1 reads SGHRS; CDR2 reads YFSETQ.

This clonotype was observed a few times. The gene calls are TRBV3-1 and TRBJ2-1, with 12 bases that match TRBD2. Per the germline V gene, CDR1 is LGHDT and CDR2 is YNNKEL (reference sequence). The V segment lost 4 bases and the J segment 6 bases; nucleotides outside the gene matches: 4. This CDR3 region has 15 residues. CDR3 DNA: TGTGCCAGCAGCCCCGGACTAGCGGGAACCAATGAGCAGTTCTTC. This gives the protein CASSPGLAGTNEQFF.

This clonotype has just a few counts. The J gene is TRBJ2-7, the V gene TRBV12-3 or TRBV12-4, with D perhaps assigned TRBD1 or TRBD2 (5 bases each). Trimming removed 2 bases at V and 3 bases at J, with 8 bases between. The length of the CDR3 is 13 residues. CDR3 protein: CASSLRDRYEQYF. CDR3 bases: TGTGCCAGCAGTTTACGGGACCGCTACGAGCAGTACTTC.

This chain joins TRBV7-9 and TRBJ2-3; no reliable D call. The CDR3 extends over 12 amino acids. Between the trimmed V and J ends, which lost 1 base and 10 bases, there was a span of 9 bases. Germline loops: CDR1 SEHNR, CDR2 FQNEAQ (reference sequence). For the CDR3, the DNA is TGTGCCAGCAGCTTAGACCCGATTGCGCAGTATTTT. Its protein product is CASSLDPIAQYF.

The gene calls are TRBV7-9 and TRBJ1-2; weak D call: TRBD1 (5 bases). This CDR3 has 15 amino acids. V was shortened by 2 bases and J by 2 bases, with 12 bases between the two germline ends. CDR1 and CDR2 from the germline V gene are SEHNR and FQNEAQ (reference sequence). CDR3 coding DNA: TGTGCCAGCAGCTTAATGATGCGGGGGAACTATGGCTACACCTTC. It translates to CASSLMMRGNYGYTF.

This sequence joins TRBV11-3 and TRBJ2-1; unclear D gene. Trimming cost V 1 base and J 8 bases, with 12 bases left between them. This CDR3 has 14 amino acids. Germline CDR1 SGHNT, CDR2 YENEEA. The CDR3 DNA is TGTGCCAGCAGCTTAGGGCTAGTTTGGCATGAGCAGTTCTTC. Translated: CASSLGLVWHEQFF.

This chain joins TRBV7-8 and TRBJ2-7; TRBD2 is a possible D gene (6 bases). V dropped 2 bases and J dropped 7 bases, with 15 bases sitting between them. Germline loops: CDR1 SGHVS, CDR2 FQNEAQ. This CDR3 comprises 14 residues. CDR3 coding DNA: TGTGCCAGCAGCTTAAGGACTACCTCAGGAGAGCAGTACTTC. Translating it yields CASSLRTTSGEQYF.